Shown below are 20 T cell receptor beta chains from a single sample sequenced in a study of T cells in Graves' hyperthyroidism and ophthalmopathy. The TCR beta CDR3 regions underwent amplification using RNA transcripts as the source. During a first-round RT-PCR of the TCR CDR3, the HTBI primer set was used. TCRdb processed the multiplex PCR reads anew with MiXCR; each CDR3 protein has one entry. The data contain approximately 520,000 distinct CDR3 sequences, roughly 25% of them singletons. The sequencing input was blood. The origin of the receptors is a woman in her thirties with Graves' ophthalmopathy.

The gene calls are TRBV7-2 and TRBJ2-7; 14 bases line up with TRBD2. CDR1 is SGHTA and CDR2 is FQGNSA in the germline V gene. V gave up 0 bases and J gave up 5 bases; unmatched junction bases: 0. The CDR3 loop spans 15 amino acids. The CDR3 protein is CASSLAGLAGDEQYF. CDR3 bases: TGTGCCAGCAGCTTAGCGGGACTAGCGGGGGACGAGCAGTACTTC.

The chain couples TRBV6-1 to TRBJ2-7, with TRBD1 matching over 10 bases. With 6 bases clipped from V and 3 bases from J, the junction kept 8 bases outside the gene matches. There are 15 residues in the CDR3. Germline CDR1 and CDR2: MNHNS and SASEGT. The CDR3 here is CASRHGDRGLYEQYF. The CDR3, as DNA: TGTGCCAGCAGGCATGGCGACAGGGGGCTCTACGAGCAGTACTTC.

This clonotype was recorded at least ten times. This chain connects TRBV6-5 to TRBJ1-1; the D is unclear. V lost 0 bases, J lost 3 bases, and 5 bases lay in between. The length of the CDR3 is 13 residues. Germline V gene lookup returns CDR1 MNHEY and CDR2 SVGAGI. CDR3 nucleotides: TGTGCCAGCAGTTACTCGAAGTACACTGAAGCTTTCTTT. It specifies CASSYSKYTEAFF.

The V and J genes are TRBV20-1 and TRBJ2-5; D is perhaps TRBD1 (6 bases). CDR1 is DFQATT, CDR2 SNEGSKA, per germline (reference sequence). CDR3 size: 15 residues. Deletions cut 6 bases from V and 1 base from J, with 18 bases between. The CDR3, as DNA: TGCAGTGCCGAACAGGGTCTTTCTGTCCAAGAGACCCAGTACTTC. Translation: CSAEQGLSVQETQYF.

DNA for the CDR3: TGTGCCAGCAGTTTTTACCGGGACAGGGATGATCAGCCCCAGCATTTT. Translated: CASSFYRDRDDQPQHF. V and J are TRBV6-5 and TRBJ1-5; 9 nucleotides line up with TRBD1. CDR1 MNHEY and CDR2 SVGAGI come from the germline V gene. J gave up 5 bases and V 4 bases, and 9 bases lay outside the gene matches. The CDR3 runs to 16 residues.

This clonotype showed up many times. J is TRBJ2-2 and V is TRBV7-3, with D possibly TRBD2 on 6 matching bases. Germline-derived CDR1 and CDR2 are SGHTA and FQGTGA. Trimming cost V 6 bases and J 6 bases, with 11 bases left between them. The CDR3 runs 13 residues. In nucleotides, the CDR3 is TGTGCCAGCAGGATAGGGGAGGCCGGGGAGCTGTTTTTT. It yields the protein CASRIGEAGELFF. The whole variable domain, remainder taken from reference TRBV7-3 and TRBJ2-2, is GAGVSQTPSNKVTEKGKYVELRCDPISGHTALYWYRQSLGQGPEFLIYFQGTGAADDSGLPNDRFFAVRPEGSVSTLKIQRTERGDSAVYLCASRIGEAGELFFGEGSRLTVL.

V gene TRBV20-1 combines with J gene TRBJ2-2, with 11 nucleotides matching TRBD2. V shed 5 bases, J shed 7 bases, and the junction held 15 bases outside the gene matches. CDR1 DFQATT and CDR2 SNEGSKA come from the germline V gene (reference sequence). The CDR3 consists of 17 residues. The CDR3 is CSAPNLIAGGLHGELFF. The CDR3 DNA is TGCAGTGCTCCGAACCTGATAGCGGGGGGGCTACACGGGGAGCTGTTTTTT.

Notes on this clonotype: This CDR3 fails to terminate in the conserved phenylalanine or tryptophan, so it likely reflects a read error. The chain has TRBV6-1 and TRBJ1-3; 8 bases are a match to TRBD1. V dropped 4 bases and J dropped 4; count of bases not matched to a gene: 6. CDR3 size: 15 residues. Germline CDR1 is MNHNS and CDR2 is SASEGT. The CDR3 sequence is CASSADRGPGNTIYV. In nucleotides, the CDR3 is TGTGCCAGCAGTGCTGACAGGGGACCGGGAAACACCATATATGTT.

CDR3 loop: CASSPDREGYGYTF. The CDR3 DNA is TGTGCCAGCAGCCCCGACAGGGAAGGATACGGCTACACCTTC. The V gene is TRBV2, the J gene TRBJ1-2, with 7 bases identical to TRBD1. J lost 8 bases, V lost 6 bases, and 12 bases had no gene match. The CDR3 loop spans 14 amino acids. Per germline, CDR1 SNHLY and CDR2 FYNNEI. Drawing the rest from reference TRBV2 and TRBJ1-2, the complete variable domain is EPEVTQTPSHQVTQMGQEVILRCVPISNHLYFYWYRQILGQKVEFLVSFYNNEISEKSEIFDDQFSVERPDGSNFTLKIRSTKLEDSAMYFCASSPDREGYGYTFGSGTRLTVV.

The chain employs TRBV12-3 or TRBV12-4 and TRBJ1-2, with D unclear. Trimming shortened V by 0 bases and J by 6 bases, and 11 bases separated the two germline ends. This CDR3 has 14 residues. DNA for the CDR3: TGTGCCAGCAGTTTAGCAATTCAGAGAGATGGCTACACCTTC. This translates into CASSLAIQRDGYTF.

The table lists this clonotype with many counts. The chain has TRBV6-9 and TRBJ1-5; 8 nucleotides line up with TRBD1. V shed 6 bases, J shed 6 bases, and the junction held 16 bases outside the gene matches. Germline values: CDR1 MNHGY, CDR2 SVAAGI. CDR3 size: 17 residues. The CDR3 loop is CASSLPKDRACCQPQHF. In DNA form, the CDR3 reads TGTGCCAGCAGCCTACCTAAGGACAGGGCTTGTTGTCAGCCCCAGCATTTT.

With respect to this clonotype: A read error may be the cause here, since a much bigger clone is one base away. The chain has TRBV6-2 or TRBV6-3 and TRBJ1-5; D remains ambiguous. The germline V gene has CDR1 MNHEY and CDR2 SVGEGT. Trimming pared 7 bases from V and 8 bases from J, leaving 18 bases between. The CDR3 runs to 14 residues. The CDR3 spells CASNYIYLQEPQHF. CDR3 bases: TGTGCCAGCAACTACATCTATCTCCAGGAGCCCCAGCATTTT.

Ten or more counts support this clonotype. Here the CDR3 reads CASSYYGYEQYF. The CDR3 nucleotides read TGTGCCAGCAGTTATTATGGCTACGAGCAGTACTTC. The chain links TRBV6-2 or TRBV6-3 to TRBJ2-7; D ambiguous. The CDR3 has 12 residues. Germline values: CDR1 MNHEY, CDR2 SVGEGT. Trimming removed 3 bases from V and 3 bases from J, with 6 bases in between.

This clonotype was counted at least ten times. The chain recombines TRBV4-1 with TRBJ1-2, with D perhaps TRBD1 (5 bases). CDR1 is MGHRA, CDR2 YSYEKL, per germline. The germline V and J ends were trimmed by 2 bases and 7 bases, with 14 bases remaining between them. CDR3 size: 14 residues. In nucleotides, the CDR3 is TGCGCCAGCAGCCAAAGGGACGGCGCTATTGGCTACACCTTC. Residues: CASSQRDGAIGYTF.

This chain connects TRBV28 to TRBJ1-2, with D perhaps TRBD1 (5 bases). Germline lookup yields CDR1 MDHEN and CDR2 SYDVKM. The CDR3 sequence is 16 residues long. V shed 7 bases and J shed 4 bases, with 22 bases lying between them. CDR3 in amino acids: CASNPTWAGTVYGYTF. In nucleotides, the CDR3 is TGTGCCAGCAACCCAACCTGGGCCGGGACGGTCTATGGCTACACCTTC.

This clonotype showed up just a few times. The chain recombines TRBV18 with TRBJ2-7; maybe TRBD1 (6 bases). This CDR3 comprises 15 residues. Germline values: CDR1 KGHSH, CDR2 LQKENI. V lost 2 bases and J lost 2, with 13 bases in between. The CDR3 region is CASSPRDTTTYEQYF. As DNA, the CDR3 is TGTGCCAGCTCACCAAGGGACACGACCACCTACGAGCAGTACTTC.

This clonotype was seen ten or more times. V gene TRBV6-5 combines with J gene TRBJ1-5; D remains unclear. Per germline, CDR1 MNHEY and CDR2 SVGAGI. The CDR3 contains 13 residues. The V end lost 0 bases, the J end lost 5 bases, and 5 bases lay between the germline ends. The CDR3 loop is CASSYSSDQPQHF. CDR3 DNA: TGTGCCAGCAGTTACTCGAGCGATCAGCCCCAGCATTTT.

This clonotype was seen many times. V is TRBV9 and J is TRBJ2-4; 7 nucleotides match TRBD1. This CDR3 contains 16 residues. Germline CDR1 and CDR2: SGDLS and YYNGEE. The trim removed 2 bases at V and 0 bases at J, leaving 5 bases unmatched. The CDR3 sequence is CASSVGGQLAKNIQYF. The CDR3 DNA follows: TGTGCCAGCAGCGTTGGGGGACAGCTAGCCAAAAACATTCAGTACTTC.

This clonotype was counted ten times or more. The chain employs TRBV24-1 and TRBJ1-2, with D perhaps TRBD1 (6 bases). Germline V gives CDR1 KGHDR, CDR2 SFDVKD. The length of the CDR3 is 17 residues. The V and J ends lost 4 bases and 1 base respectively, with 18 bases between them. CDR3 in amino acids: CATSDSTRTDFNYGYTF. The CDR3 DNA sequence: TGTGCCACCAGTGACTCCACTAGGACAGATTTTAACTATGGCTACACCTTC.

This clonotype occurred many times. This sequence joins TRBV29-1 and TRBJ1-5; 8 positions agree with TRBD1. The V segment lost 4 bases and the J segment 7 bases; nucleotides outside the gene matches: 3. Germline V lookup: CDR1 SQVTM, CDR2 ANQGSEA. The CDR3 extends over 12 amino acids. CDR3 protein: CSVGRTGQPQHF. CDR3 bases: TGCAGCGTTGGGCGGACAGGGCAGCCCCAGCATTTT.